This is a list of T cell receptor beta chains from one sample in a study of blood T cell repertoires in COVID-19. The repertoire was sequenced with immunoSEQ multiplex PCR; TCRdb's copy has only in-frame clones and lacks some. The sample carries 250,000 to 300,000 clones, 80% to 90% recorded once. Sequenced input: peripheral blood. These receptors were taken from a woman between 65 and 79 years old with acute or convalescent COVID-19. Each CDR3 is given with its conserved first and last residue. D genes are given only for firm matches. Rows give clone size only sometimes, using once, few, many, or a class for an expanded clone.

.	TRBV3-1/TRBV3-2	TRBD2	TRBJ2-5	TGTGCCAGCAGACCACTCGCCGGGACTAGCGGGGGGGCCCTGGAGACCCAGTACTTC	CASRPLAGTSGGALETQYF
.	TRBV6-2/TRBV6-3	TRBD2	TRBJ2-4	TGTGCCAGCAGTTACTCGGGACTAGCGGGGGACACAGCCAAAAACATTCAGTACTTC	CASSYSGLAGDTAKNIQYF
.	TRBV2	.	TRBJ1-6	TGTGCCAGCAGTGAACAGGGTTCACCCCTCCACTTT	CASSEQGSPLHF
few	TRBV6-1	TRBD1	TRBJ1-6	TGTGCCAGCAGTGAAGGTCTCGTGGGACAGGGTTCGTCACCCCTCCACTTT	CASSEGLVGQGSSPLHF
.	TRBV5-4	.	TRBJ2-7	TGTGCCAGCAGCTCACAGGGCAGCTCCTACGAGCAGTACTTC	CASSSQGSSYEQYF
.	TRBV5-1	TRBD1	TRBJ1-2	TGCGCCAGCAGCTCAGTCACAGGGGACTATGGCTACACCTTC	CASSSVTGDYGYTF
.	TRBV18	TRBD2	TRBJ2-7	TGTGCCAGCTCACCCAGAACTAGCGGGGCCCACGAGCAGTACTTC	CASSPRTSGAHEQYF
once	TRBV3-1/TRBV3-2	.	TRBJ1-1	TGTGCCAGCAGCCAAAGGGGGGGGAACACTGAAGCTTTCTTT	CASSQRGGNTEAFF
few	TRBV6-1	.	TRBJ2-2	TGTGCCAGCAGTGCCCAAACAGGAAGTAACACCGGGGAGCTGTTTTTT	CASSAQTGSNTGELFF
.	TRBV9	TRBD2	TRBJ2-3	TGTGCCAGCAGCGTAGGGGCGGGGGTCACAGATACGCAGTATTTT	CASSVGAGVTDTQYF
once	TRBV29-1	.	TRBJ1-1	TGCAGCTCCGGAACAGGGCGCGGTAATGAAGCTTTCTTT	CSSGTGRGNEAFF
once	TRBV3-1/TRBV3-2	.	TRBJ1-1	TGTGCCAGCAGCCAAGGGATAAGAAGAAAGGAGGCTTTCTTT	CASSQGIRRKEAFF
.	TRBV5-6	.	TRBJ1-1	TGTGCCAGCAGCTTGGGTCCAGGGCTCGAAGCTTTCTTT	CASSLGPGLEAFF
.	TRBV7-9	TRBD2	TRBJ2-5	TGTGCCAGCAGCTTACCTAGCGGGGCCCAAGAGACCCAGTACTTC	CASSLPSGAQETQYF